Each of the 15 T cell receptor beta chains below was sequenced from the same sample in a study of cytomegalovirus exposure and HLA in healthy donors. The PCR employed 60 Vbeta primers together with 13 Jbeta primers. TCRdb's copy holds only in-frame clones and misses some; the assay was immunoSEQ multiplex PCR. In the table there are 130,000 to 150,000 clones, under 80% of which are singletons. Sequences were obtained from PBMCs. The receptors stem from a male donor in good health and CMV-seronegative.

The chain couples TRBV7-8 to TRBJ2-7; D may be TRBD2 (6 bases). The CDR3 consists of 13 residues. V gave up 2 bases and J gave up 5 bases, with 10 bases separating them. The germline CDR1 and CDR2 sequences are SGHVS and FQNEAQ. CDR3 in amino acids: CASSLRGSHEQYF. The DNA of the CDR3 is TGTGCCAGCAGCTTACGGGGGTCCCACGAGCAGTACTTC.

The V call is TRBV30, the J call TRBJ2-5, with TRBD2 as a possible D gene (6 bases). Judging by the DNA end, TRBJ2-7 fits better; the J call may be wrong. The germline gives CDR1 GTSNPN, CDR2 SVGIG (reference sequence). The CDR3 sequence is 13 residues long. The CDR3 reads CAFRDLVSYEQYF. DNA for the CDR3: TGTGCCTTCCGGGACTTAGTTTCCTACGAGCAGTACTTC.

This clone was observed a single time. The CDR3 loop is CASSESVGARTEAFF. DNA for the CDR3: TGCGCCAGCAGTGAGTCGGTGGGGGCACGGACTGAAGCTTTCTTT. This chain uses TRBV10-2 with TRBJ1-1; possible D gene TRBD1, 6 bases. V was cut by 0 bases and J by 5 bases, with 13 bases left in between. Germline CDR1 is WSHSY and CDR2 is SAAADI. This CDR3 is built from 15 residues.

This chain uses TRBV30 with TRBJ1-5; 7 positions agree with TRBD1. This CDR3 region has 15 residues. Unmatched junction bases numbered 7, after V lost 4 bases and J lost 1 base. CDR1 and CDR2 (germline): GTSNPN, SVGIG (reference sequence). The CDR3 nucleotides are TGTGCCTGGACAGGGAAGGGACAGAGCAATCAGCCCCAGCATTTT. This encodes CAWTGKGQSNQPQHF.

V gene TRBV6-5 combines with J gene TRBJ1-6; D may be TRBD1 (6 bases). The V gene's germline CDR1 is MNHEY and CDR2 SVGAGI. Deletions cut 4 bases from V and 7 bases from J, with 11 bases between. This CDR3 is built from 14 residues. CDR3 coding DNA: TGTGCCAGCAGTTTTGGGGGCAAGAATTCACCCCTCCACTTT. Protein product: CASSFGGKNSPLHF.

The V gene is TRBV19, the J gene TRBJ1-4, with D unclear. CDR3 size: 13 residues. Germline V gives CDR1 LNHDA, CDR2 SQIVND (reference sequence). V lost 0 bases and J 7 bases, leaving 6 bases between the germline ends. The CDR3 loop is CASSIDRSEKLFF. The CDR3 coding sequence is TGTGCCAGTAGTATAGATCGGAGTGAAAAACTGTTTTTT.

The rearrangement joins TRBV10-3 to TRBJ2-7, with D possibly TRBD1 on 7 matching bases. CDR1 and CDR2 from the germline V gene are ENHRY and SYGVKD. The CDR3 contains 14 residues. Trimming took off 2 bases at V and 6 bases at J, with 14 bases between the two ends. The CDR3 spells CAISEAKQGGEQYF. Written as DNA, the CDR3 is TGTGCCATCAGTGAGGCAAAGCAGGGGGGCGAGCAGTACTTC.

This chain links TRBV5-6 with TRBJ1-2, with 9 nucleotides matching TRBD1. Germline CDR1 is SGHDT and CDR2 is YYEEEE. There are 14 residues in the CDR3. V gave up 10 bases and J gave up 4 bases; unmatched junction bases: 11. In DNA, the CDR3 is TGTGCCTCACTCGGACAGGGGATGTCCTATGGCTACACCTTC. Protein product: CASLGQGMSYGYTF.

CDR3: CASSFLPGRVRDEQYF. The CDR3 nucleotides are TGTGCCAGCAGTTTTCTGCCGGGCAGGGTCCGGGACGAGCAGTACTTC. The chain links TRBV5-8 to TRBJ2-7, with D possibly being TRBD1 (5 bases). CDR1 and CDR2 from the germline V gene are SGHTS and YDEGEE. V shed 5 bases and J shed 5 bases, with 23 bases lying between them. The CDR3 is made up of 16 amino acids.

The rearrangement links TRBV6-6 to TRBJ2-1, with a possible D match to TRBD1 (6 bases). V was cut by 7 bases and J by 4 bases, with 11 bases left in between. CDR3 length equals 13 residues. Germline lookup yields CDR1 MNHNY and CDR2 SVGAGI (reference sequence). The CDR3 here is CASTLDRYNEQFF. The CDR3 nucleotides read TGTGCCAGCACCCTTGACAGGTACAATGAGCAGTTCTTC.

CDR3: CASSQGGHNEQFF. The CDR3 DNA reads as TGTGCCAGCAGCCAAGGGGGCCACAATGAGCAGTTCTTC. The rearrangement links TRBV13 to TRBJ2-1, with 7 bases lining up with TRBD1. V was pared by 5 bases and J by 5 bases, with 3 bases of the junction left unmatched. CDR3 size: 13 residues. Germline V gene data show CDR1 as PRHDT and CDR2 as FYEKMQ (reference sequence). The full variable domain, in which reference TRBV13 and TRBJ2-1 provide the parts outside the CDR3, is AAGVIQSPRHLIKEKRETATLKCYPIPRHDTVYWYQQGPGQDPQFLISFYEKMQSDKGSIPDRFSAQQFSDYHSELNMSSLELGDSALYFCASSQGGHNEQFFGPGTRLTVL.

J is TRBJ2-5 and V is TRBV19; 8 bases are a match to TRBD1. This CDR3 comprises 15 residues. Germline-derived CDR1 and CDR2 are LNHDA and SQIVND (reference sequence). With 4 bases clipped from V and 4 bases from J, the junction kept 8 bases outside the gene matches. CDR3 residues: CASSTRQGSRETQYF. For the CDR3, the DNA is TGTGCCAGTAGTACTCGACAGGGGAGTCGAGAGACCCAGTACTTC.

A word on this clone: The same CDR3 is also encoded by other DNA sequences in this sample. The J gene is TRBJ2-5, the V gene TRBV4-1; TRBD2 is a possible D gene (5 bases). V lost 1 base to trimming and J lost 2 bases, with 8 bases between them. Germline lookup yields CDR1 MGHRA and CDR2 YSYEKL. The CDR3 spans 14 residues. The CDR3 is CASSQGSGQETQYF. DNA for the CDR3: TGCGCCAGCAGCCAAGGCTCGGGACAAGAGACCCAGTACTTC.

In its sample, this clone was seen a few times. CDR3 loop: CASSYLGENEQFF. The CDR3, as DNA: TGTGCCAGCAGTTACTTAGGGGAAAATGAGCAGTTCTTC. The V gene is TRBV6-5, the J gene TRBJ2-1; a weak D match, TRBD1 (5 bases). Looked up from germline, CDR1 is MNHEY and CDR2 is SVGAGI. Trimming cost V 1 base and J 7 bases, with 8 bases left between them. This CDR3 has 13 residues.

The chain is built from TRBV29-1 and TRBJ1-2; 8 bases align to TRBD1. CDR1 and CDR2 from the germline V gene are SQVTM and ANQGSEA. Unmatched junction bases numbered 3, after V lost 6 bases and J lost 6 bases. This CDR3 spans 11 amino acids. CDR3 in amino acids: CSVPTGDGYTF. The CDR3 DNA follows: TGCAGCGTCCCGACAGGGGATGGCTACACCTTC. Looking up the rest from reference TRBV29-1 and TRBJ1-2 gives the full variable domain: SAVISQKPSRDICQRGTSLTIQCQVDSQVTMMFWYRQQPGQSLTLIATANQGSEATYESGFVIDKFPISRPNLTFSTLTVSNMSPEDSSIYLCSVPTGDGYTFGSGTRLTVV.